Sequencing of this T cell receptor (beta chain) was carried out in a study of regulatory T cells in long-lasting Graves disease. Whole-study results and caveats: Persistent Graves' cases showed lower TCR diversity than newly diagnosed cases. Persistent patients shared 2,741 public clonotypes among themselves. Newly diagnosed patients shared fewer, at nearly 1,000. Analysis covered peripheral blood alone, not thyroid tissue. Preferential use of TRBV28, TRBJ1-2 and TRBJ2-5 was seen in persistent disease.

Germline V gene lookup returns CDR1 MGHDK and CDR2 SYGVNS. V shed 8 bases and J shed 0 bases, with 11 bases lying between them. The CDR3 is made up of 13 amino acids. Indicated time point: newly diagnosed GD, antithyroid drugs for less than 3 months. The TCR library used RNA extracted from PBMCs. Many counts were recorded for this clonotype. The target antigen is unknown. In building TCR beta libraries, iRepertoire HTBI primers were used together with Arm-PCR of CDR3 regions. From the multiplex PCR reads, TCRdb called clonotypes with MiXCR, one entry per CDR3 protein. The sample has about 300,000 distinct CDR3 sequences, over 15% seen once.

The specimen comprised peripheral blood mononuclear cells (PBMCs), sampled at new diagnosis, from a patient treated with antithyroid drugs. The sequence came from a female donor with Graves disease. The V gene is TRBV25-1, the J gene TRBJ2-7, with a possible D match to TRBD1 (6 bases). CDR3 sequence reads: CASAKTGSYEQYF. The CDR3 bases are TGTGCCAGCGCCAAGACAGGCTCCTACGAGCAGTACTTC.